The rows below give T cell receptor beta chains drawn from one sample of a study of T cells in Graves' hyperthyroidism and ophthalmopathy. Each CDR3 protein is one row after TCRdb ran MiXCR on the multiplex PCR reads. The sample records around 580,000 distinct CDR3 sequences, 16% being singletons. Sequencing was done on a sample of blood. These TCRs come from a young woman with Graves' hyperthyroidism. CDR3s include the opening cysteine and the closing phenylalanine or tryptophan. The order of the fields is clone size, V gene, D gene, J gene, CDR3 DNA, CDR3 protein. A D gene is named only where the DNA matches it firmly. The listing skips clone size in some rows; elsewhere it reads once, few, many or a size class.

size: few
V: TRBV30
D: TRBD2
J: TRBJ2-2
DNA: TGTGCCTACGCTAGCGGGACCCGCGCCGGGGAGCTGTTTTTT
CDR3: CAYASGTRAGELFF

size: many
V: TRBV24-1
D: .
J: TRBJ2-3
DNA: TGTGCCACCAGTGATCTCCCGGGGAGCACAGATACGCAGTATTTT
CDR3: CATSDLPGSTDTQYF

size: many
V: TRBV28
D: TRBD2
J: TRBJ2-7
DNA: TGTGCCAGTGGGCTAGCGGGGATAACCTACGAGCAGTACTTC
CDR3: CASGLAGITYEQYF

size: few
V: TRBV19
D: TRBD2
J: TRBJ2-1
DNA: TGTGCCAGTAGTATAGATGGGCCTAGCGGGATTCGGGATGAGCAGTTCTTC
CDR3: CASSIDGPSGIRDEQFF

size: few
V: TRBV2
D: TRBD2
J: TRBJ2-7
DNA: TGTGCCAGCAGGGACGGACTAGCGGGATTCTTCGAGCAGTACTTC
CDR3: CASRDGLAGFFEQYF

size: many
V: TRBV2
D: .
J: TRBJ1-1
DNA: TGTGCCAGCAGCTATGCGACGGCTGAAGCTTTCTTT
CDR3: CASSYATAEAFF

size: .
V: TRBV19
D: TRBD1
J: TRBJ2-6
DNA: TGTGCCAGTAGTACCCGGACAGGGTCTGGGGCCAACGTCCTGACTTTC
CDR3: CASSTRTGSGANVLTF

size: many
V: TRBV29-1
D: TRBD1
J: TRBJ2-1
DNA: TGCAGCGGGGGGACAGGGGTCGTCGGGGAGCAGTTCTTC
CDR3: CSGGTGVVGEQFF

size: many
V: TRBV10-3
D: TRBD2
J: TRBJ2-1
DNA: TGTGCCATCTCTTGGCGGGAGGACCGGGCATCGCTTGAGCAGTTCTTC
CDR3: CAISWREDRASLEQFF

size: many
V: TRBV6-1
D: TRBD1
J: TRBJ2-7
DNA: TGTGCCAGCAGTGTACAGGGGGCGAACTACGAGCAGTACTTC
CDR3: CASSVQGANYEQYF

size: .
V: TRBV12-3/TRBV12-4
D: .
J: TRBJ1-2
DNA: TGTGCCAGCAGTTCGGGACGGAATGGCTACACCTTC
CDR3: CASSSGRNGYTF

size: .
V: TRBV3-1
D: TRBD2
J: TRBJ2-2
DNA: TGTGCCAGCAGCCAAGATCTGGCTGGACTAGCGGGAGAAACCGGGGAGCTGTTTTTT
CDR3: CASSQDLAGLAGETGELFF

size: .
V: TRBV28
D: TRBD2
J: TRBJ2-2
DNA: TGTGCCAGCAGTTCGCTAGCGGGGAACACCGGGGAGCTGTTTTTT
CDR3: CASSSLAGNTGELFF

size: .
V: TRBV29-1
D: .
J: TRBJ2-3
DNA: TGCAGCGTTGGGACAATATTTTCTTCGCAGTATTTT
CDR3: CSVGTIFSSQYF

size: few
V: TRBV18
D: .
J: TRBJ1-2
DNA: TGTGCCAGCTCACCACCAGGTGGTGGGCCTTATGGCTACACCTTC
CDR3: CASSPPGGGPYGYTF

size: few
V: TRBV6-1
D: TRBD1
J: TRBJ2-7
DNA: TGTGCCAGCAGTGAAGTGGTTTTCCGGACAGGGGTGACCTACGAGCAGTACTTC
CDR3: CASSEVVFRTGVTYEQYF

size: many
V: TRBV12-3/TRBV12-4
D: .
J: TRBJ1-5
DNA: TGTGCCAGCAGCTGGACACTAAAAAGAGATAGCAATCAGCCCCAGCATTTT
CDR3: CASSWTLKRDSNQPQHF

size: many
V: TRBV3-1
D: .
J: TRBJ1-2
DNA: TGTGCCAGCAGCCAAGGACACATCTATCCCAACTATGGCTACACCTTC
CDR3: CASSQGHIYPNYGYTF

size: .
V: TRBV18
D: .
J: TRBJ2-1
DNA: TGTGCCAGCTCACCTATGAAACCGTCCTACAATGAGCAGTTCTTC
CDR3: CASSPMKPSYNEQFF

size: many
V: TRBV24-1
D: .
J: TRBJ2-7
DNA: TGTGCCACCAGTGATTCCAGGCTAGGCTCCTACGAGCAGTACTTC
CDR3: CATSDSRLGSYEQYF